These 18 T cell receptor beta chains share one sample of origin, sequenced in a study of blood T cell repertoires in COVID-19. Clones were sequenced by immunoSEQ multiplex PCR, and TCRdb holds only the in-frame ones, with some missing. This table holds about 220,000 clones, about nine tenths found once. The sample comprised PBMCs or T cells enriched from blood (not recorded which). All receptors come from a woman aged 25 to 45 who had recovered from COVID-19.

The chain has TRBV14 and TRBJ2-7; a possible D gene is TRBD1 (6 bases). The CDR3 is made up of 12 amino acids. Trimming pared 3 bases from V and 6 bases from J, leaving 9 bases between. Germline CDR1 is SGHDN and CDR2 is FVKESK. The CDR3 spells CASSQQGREQYF. The DNA of the CDR3 is TGTGCCAGCAGCCAGCAGGGGCGCGAGCAGTACTTC.

The V gene is TRBV6-2 or TRBV6-3, the J gene TRBJ2-3; no clear D. The germline V gene encodes CDR1 MNHEY and CDR2 SVGEGT. CDR3 length: 16 residues. Trimming took off 2 bases at V and 4 bases at J, with 16 bases between the two ends. The CDR3 DNA follows: TGTGCCAGCAGTTACGGTTTGGATCTAGTTTCAGATACGCAGTATTTT. Protein: CASSYGLDLVSDTQYF.

V is TRBV10-2 and J is TRBJ1-4; TRBD1 matches at 9 bases. The CDR3 sequence is 13 residues long. Trimming removed 5 bases from V and 12 bases from J; junction bases left unmatched: 7. CDR1 and CDR2 (germline): WSHSY, SAAADI. The CDR3 is CASSRDRAAELFF. CDR3 in DNA: TGCGCCAGCAGTAGGGACAGGGCTGCGGAACTGTTTTTT.

This sequence joins TRBV6-5 and TRBJ2-3; the D gene is possibly TRBD2 (6 bases). The CDR3 has 12 residues. Trimming cost V 7 bases and J 4 bases, with 9 bases left between them. Germline loops: CDR1 MNHEY, CDR2 SVGAGI. The CDR3 region has the DNA TGTGCCAGCACAACTAGCCCAGATACGCAGTATTTT. This gives the protein CASTTSPDTQYF.

This chain connects TRBV5-1 to TRBJ1-1, with D perhaps matching TRBD1 (6 bases). Germline lookup yields CDR1 SGHRS and CDR2 YFSETQ. V gave up 4 bases and J gave up 4 bases, with 11 bases separating them. CDR3 length: 13 residues. This CDR3 is CASSPRQATEAFF. CDR3 DNA sequence: TGCGCCAGCAGCCCGAGACAGGCCACTGAAGCTTTCTTT.

V and J are TRBV6-6 and TRBJ1-2, with 12 bases aligning to TRBD1. This CDR3 is 13 amino acids long. Germline V CDR1 and CDR2: MNHNY, SVGAGI (reference sequence). V shed 4 bases and J 8 bases; nucleotides not matched to a gene: 2. CDR3 bases: TGTGCCAGCAGTTCCGGGACAGGGGGCGGCTACACCTTC. Translated, it gives CASSSGTGGGYTF.

A note on this clone: The sample holds other DNA sequences that translate to the same CDR3. The J gene is TRBJ1-2, the V gene TRBV5-1; possible D gene TRBD1, 5 bases. Trimming stripped 4 bases from V and 2 bases from J, with 12 bases between. Germline V gene sequence: CDR1 SGHRS, CDR2 YFSETQ. This CDR3 comprises 14 residues. The CDR3 is CASSPRDRNYGYTF. The CDR3 DNA is TGCGCCAGCAGCCCCAGGGATCGGAACTATGGCTACACCTTC.

The gene calls are TRBV4-3 and TRBJ1-2; no clear D. V was clipped by 3 bases and J by 2 bases, with 10 bases between them. The CDR3 loop spans 14 amino acids. Germline CDR1 is LGHNA and CDR2 is YSLEER. In DNA, the CDR3 is TGCGCCAGCAGCCACCGGGGATCCAACTATGGCTACACCTTC. Translating gives CASSHRGSNYGYTF.

V and J are TRBV9 and TRBJ1-2; a possible D gene is TRBD1 (6 bases). Germline CDR1 is SGDLS and CDR2 is YYNGEE. The CDR3 loop spans 12 amino acids. Between the trimmed V and J ends, which lost 2 bases and 7 bases, there was a span of 9 bases. Here the CDR3 DNA reads TGTGCCAGCAGCGTTGCCAGGGGTGGCTACACCTTC. Translating gives CASSVARGGYTF.

The gene calls are TRBV10-3 and TRBJ1-5; D is possibly TRBD1 (6 bases). Per the germline V gene, CDR1 is ENHRY and CDR2 is SYGVKD. The CDR3 totals 16 residues. Trimming removed 11 bases at V and 0 bases at J, with 20 bases between. The CDR3 is CASGGGPTDSNQPQHF. In DNA, the CDR3 is TGTGCCTCTGGGGGGGGGCCCACGGATAGCAATCAGCCCCAGCATTTT.

The chain recombines TRBV5-6 with TRBJ1-4, with 10 bases lining up with TRBD1. V lost 0 bases, J lost 9 bases, and 2 bases stayed unmatched. The CDR3 totals 14 residues. CDR1 is SGHDT and CDR2 is YYEEEE in the germline V gene. The CDR3 sequence is CASSLEGQGKKLFF. The CDR3 bases are TGTGCCAGCAGCTTGGAGGGACAGGGGAAAAAACTGTTTTTT. The full variable domain, with the rest looked up from reference TRBV5-6 and TRBJ1-4, is DAGVTQSPTHLIKTRGQQVTLRCSPKSGHDTVSWYQQALGQGPQFIFQYYEEEERQRGNFPDRFSGHQFPNYSSELNVNALLLGDSALYLCASSLEGQGKKLFFGSGTQLSVL.

The chain employs TRBV4-2 and TRBJ2-2, with a possible D match to TRBD2 (6 bases). Between the trimmed V and J ends, which lost 0 bases and 0 bases, there was a span of 14 bases. The germline V gene has CDR1 LGHNA and CDR2 YNFKEQ. This CDR3 has 18 amino acids. This chain's CDR3 is CASSQESAGASNTGELFF. In nucleotides, the CDR3 is TGTGCCAGCAGCCAAGAATCAGCGGGCGCTTCGAACACCGGGGAGCTGTTTTTT.

J is TRBJ1-1 and V is TRBV7-2, with D possibly matching TRBD1 (5 bases). The germline V and J ends were trimmed by 5 bases and 4 bases, with 11 bases remaining between them. The CDR3 sequence is 13 residues long. The V gene's germline CDR1 is SGHTA and CDR2 FQGNSA. In nucleotides, the CDR3 is TGTGCCAGCAGCCCCCCCAGGGCCACTGAAGCTTTCTTT. This encodes CASSPPRATEAFF.

This chain joins TRBV7-8 and TRBJ2-7, with a weak D call TRBD2 (5 bases). The CDR3 runs 14 residues. Per the germline V gene, CDR1 is SGHVS and CDR2 is FQNEAQ. The V end lost 5 bases, the J end lost 1 base, and 12 bases lay between the germline ends. CDR3 sequence: CASSPQTGSYEQYF. The CDR3 region has the DNA TGTGCCAGCAGCCCACAGACGGGATCCTACGAGCAGTACTTC.

The gene calls are TRBV18 and TRBJ2-7; TRBD1 is a possible D gene (5 bases). Per the germline V gene, CDR1 is KGHSH and CDR2 is LQKENI. This CDR3 has 16 amino acids. Trimming took off 0 bases at V and 1 base at J, with 13 bases between the two ends. The CDR3 protein is CASSPPDTRFSYEQYF. Here the CDR3 DNA reads TGTGCCAGCTCACCACCGGACACCCGATTTTCCTACGAGCAGTACTTC.

This clone was counted a single time. This chain links TRBV19 with TRBJ1-1, with D possibly TRBD1 on 5 matching bases. Germline assignment: CDR1 LNHDA and CDR2 SQIVND (reference sequence). V was pared by 3 bases and J by 0 bases, with 14 bases between. This CDR3 comprises 16 residues. CDR3: CASSMVQGTVNTEAFF. Here the CDR3 DNA reads TGTGCCAGTAGTATGGTTCAGGGAACGGTGAACACTGAAGCTTTCTTT.

V usage is TRBV11-2 and J usage is TRBJ2-1; 11 bases map to TRBD2. The CDR3 runs 19 residues. The trim removed 2 bases at V and 5 bases at J, leaving 14 bases unmatched. Germline-derived CDR1 and CDR2 are SGHAT and FQNNGV. The CDR3 here is CASSLQGLAGGRLDNEQFF. CDR3 DNA sequence: TGTGCCAGCAGCTTACAAGGGCTAGCGGGGGGAAGATTGGACAATGAGCAGTTCTTC.

The rearrangement uses TRBV5-7 and TRBJ2-1; D unresolved. TRBV5-7 is designated an ORF whose function remains uncertain. V was clipped by 0 bases and J by 1 base, with 8 bases between them. CDR3 size: 15 residues. CDR3: CASSLGGRSYNEQFF. The DNA for the CDR3 is TGTGCCAGCAGCTTGGGTGGTAGATCCTACAATGAGCAGTTCTTC.